The count of the clone carrying this T cell receptor (beta chain) is one. TCRdb re-derived calls from the reads in MiXCR, one entry per CDR3 protein. The table records approximately 750,000 distinct CDR3 sequences, approximately 34% of them present only once. The data were obtained in a study of T cell repertoires in cytomegalovirus infection. The germline V gene encodes CDR1 SQVTM and CDR2 ANQGSEA. The CDR3 loop spans 13 amino acids. With V trimmed by 4 bases and J by 4 bases, 6 bases remained unmatched. The specimen sequenced was PBMCs. The receptor was isolated from a human donor in good health (CMV status not recorded). Some clones in this sample may be carry-over from other donors' samples. This chain joins TRBV29-1 and TRBJ1-2; TRBD1 agrees at 7 bases. The CDR3 reads CSVAAGGGYGYTF. The CDR3 DNA is TGCAGCGTTGCGGCAGGGGGAGGCTATGGCTACACCTTC. Combining the CDR3 with reference TRBV29-1 and TRBJ1-2 gives the whole variable domain SAVISQKPSRDICQRGTSLTIQCQVDSQVTMMFWYRQQPGQSLTLIATANQGSEATYESGFVIDKFPISRPNLTFSTLTVSNMSPEDSSIYLCSVAAGGGYGYTFGSGTRLTVV.